One and the same sample provided the 15 T cell receptor beta chains below, sequenced in a study of cytomegalovirus exposure and HLA in healthy donors. This table comes from immunoSEQ multiplex PCR, and its TCRdb copy is limited to in-frame clones, with some not included. Of around 100,000 clones in the sample, about 85% were seen once. The specimen sequenced was PBMCs. These receptors were obtained from a man between 18 and 29 years old in good health and CMV-seropositive.

The chain joins TRBV30 to TRBJ2-5, with D possibly matching TRBD1 (6 bases). CDR1 is GTSNPN, CDR2 SVGIG, per germline (reference sequence). The CDR3 length is 15 residues. The V gene lost 6 bases and the J gene lost 2 bases, with 19 bases spanning the gap. CDR3 sequence (DNA): TGTGCCTGTGGTCGGTTAACAGGGATTCAAGAGACCCAGTACTTC. Translated, it gives CACGRLTGIQETQYF.

The CDR3 bases are TGTGCCTGGAGGCGGGGACTCAGAACAGATACGCAGTATTTT. It specifies CAWRRGLRTDTQYF. The chain uses TRBV30 and TRBJ2-3; possibly TRBD2 for D (6 bases). CDR1 is GTSNPN and CDR2 is SVGIG in the germline V gene (reference sequence). V was cut by 3 bases and J by 3 bases, with 13 bases left in between. The CDR3 spans 14 residues.

This clone has only one observation. Written as DNA, the CDR3 is TGTGCCAGCAGCTTAAGCGGGAGGATGTCGTACAATGAGCAGTTCTTC. It specifies CASSLSGRMSYNEQFF. This chain links TRBV11-3 with TRBJ2-1; TRBD2 matches 9 bases. CDR1 and CDR2 from the germline V gene are SGHNT and YENEEA. The CDR3 consists of 16 residues. The J segment lost 4 bases and the V segment lost 2 bases, leaving 6 bases of the junction unmatched.

V usage is TRBV13 and J usage is TRBJ2-3, with TRBD2 identical over 9 bases. The germline gives CDR1 PRHDT, CDR2 FYEKMQ (reference sequence). This CDR3 has 17 amino acids. V lost 4 bases and J lost 3; bases outside the gene matches: 11. CDR3 sequence reads: CASSSRGRAGGTDTQYF. The CDR3 DNA follows: TGTGCCAGCAGCTCCCGCGGTAGAGCGGGAGGTACAGATACGCAGTATTTT.

The chain joins TRBV6-6 to TRBJ1-5; D is perhaps TRBD1 (6 bases). The germline V and J ends were trimmed by 2 bases and 6 bases, with 11 bases remaining between them. Germline CDR1 and CDR2: MNHNY and SVGAGI (reference sequence). This CDR3 spans 14 amino acids. CDR3 nucleotide sequence: TGTGCCAGCAGTTACAAGGGGGAGGGTCAGCCCCAGCATTTT. Protein sequence: CASSYKGEGQPQHF.

V usage is TRBV16 and J usage is TRBJ1-1; no firm D call. This CDR3 is 13 amino acids long. Germline CDR1 is KGHSY and CDR2 is FQNENV. Trimming removed 4 bases from V and 1 base from J, with 7 bases in between. The CDR3 nucleotides are TGTGCCAGCAGCCCTGGGCCGAACACTGAAGCTTTCTTT. Translating it yields CASSPGPNTEAFF.

CDR3 nucleotides: TGTGCCAGCAGCCCCCATCCCACCGGGGAGCTGTTTTTT. Translated, it gives CASSPHPTGELFF. The rearrangement uses TRBV9 and TRBJ2-2, with D uncertain. This CDR3 is 13 amino acids long. Germline values: CDR1 SGDLS, CDR2 YYNGEE. V was cut by 4 bases and J by 4 bases, with 8 bases left in between.

J is TRBJ2-3 and V is TRBV19, with TRBD1 as a possible D gene (5 bases). Germline V gene sequence: CDR1 LNHDA, CDR2 SQIVND (reference sequence). CDR3 length: 13 residues. Trimming took off 1 base at V and 8 bases at J, with 10 bases between the two ends. The CDR3: CASSIGGLGTQYF. CDR3 DNA: TGTGCCAGTAGTATAGGGGGCCTAGGTACGCAGTATTTT.

CDR3 residues: CASRPGQGTTYEQYV. The CDR3 DNA is TGTGCCAGCAGACCGGGACAGGGGACAACCTACGAGCAGTACGTC. The V and J genes are TRBV28 and TRBJ2-7, with 10 positions matching TRBD1. CDR3 size: 15 residues. Germline values: CDR1 MDHEN, CDR2 SYDVKM. Losses at the gene ends were 6 bases for V and 2 bases for J; bases not matched to a gene: 7.

This sequence joins TRBV27 and TRBJ2-3, with D possibly TRBD2 on 5 matching bases. The ends were cut back, 6 bases at V and 1 base at J, with 14 bases in the middle. The CDR3 is 15 amino acids. Germline CDR1 and CDR2: MNHEY and SMNVEV (reference sequence). The CDR3: CASRGGGIRTDTQYF. CDR3 sequence (DNA): TGTGCCAGCAGAGGAGGCGGCATCCGCACAGATACGCAGTATTTT.

The genes are TRBV28 and TRBJ2-3, with TRBD2 as a possible D gene (5 bases). Looked up from germline, CDR1 is MDHEN and CDR2 is SYDVKM. The CDR3 extends over 17 amino acids. V lost 2 bases and J 3 bases, leaving 18 bases between the germline ends. The CDR3 DNA reads TGTGCCAGCAGTTTACCCCCGAACGGGGTCGGGACAGATACGCAGTATTTT. This sequence encodes CASSLPPNGVGTDTQYF.

This clone was seen more than once but under ten times. This chain connects TRBV28 to TRBJ2-5, with 8 bases that match TRBD2. Unmatched junction bases numbered 11, after V lost 6 bases and J lost 5 bases. Germline CDR1 MDHEN, CDR2 SYDVKM. The CDR3 extends over 15 amino acids. In DNA, the CDR3 is TGTGCCAGCAGACCTAGTAGCGGGGAGACGGAGACCCAGTACTTC. It translates to CASRPSSGETETQYF. The full variable domain, completed using reference TRBV28 and TRBJ2-5, is DVKVTQSSRYLVKRTGEKVFLECVQDMDHENMFWYRQDPGLGLRLIYFSYDVKMKEKGDIPEGYSVSREKKERFSLILESASTNQTSMYLCASRPSSGETETQYFGPGTRLLVL.

CDR3 in amino acids: CASSKSRTSRAYNEQFF. The CDR3 DNA is TGTGCCAGTAGTAAAAGCCGCACTAGTCGCGCCTACAATGAGCAGTTCTTC. V is TRBV19 and J is TRBJ2-1; D may be TRBD2 (5 bases). The CDR3 spans 17 residues. Trimming cost V 4 bases and J 2 bases, with 18 bases left between them. Germline V CDR1 and CDR2: LNHDA, SQIVND (reference sequence). The full variable domain, completed using reference TRBV19 and TRBJ2-1, is DGGITQSPKYLFRKEGQNVTLSCEQNLNHDAMYWYRQDPGQGLRLIYYSQIVNDFQKGDIAEGYSVSREKKESFPLTVTSAQKNPTAFYLCASSKSRTSRAYNEQFFGPGTRLTVL.

V gene TRBV27 combines with J gene TRBJ2-7, with 7 bases fitting TRBD2. V lost 2 bases, J lost 1 base, and 5 bases stayed unmatched. This CDR3 is built from 15 residues. Germline assignment: CDR1 MNHEY and CDR2 SMNVEV (reference sequence). CDR3 bases: TGTGCCAGCAGTTTAAAAGCGGGGCCATCCTACGAGCAGTACGTC. This encodes CASSLKAGPSYEQYV.

This chain links TRBV7-9 with TRBJ2-3; no firm D call. Trimming shortened V by 5 bases and J by 3 bases, and 12 bases separated the two germline ends. Per germline, CDR1 SEHNR and CDR2 FQNEAQ (reference sequence). The CDR3 length is 14 residues. The CDR3 DNA is TGTGCCAGCAGCCGCCCTAGGTTGACAGATACGCAGTATTTT. Amino acid sequence: CASSRPRLTDTQYF.